The next 17 T cell receptor beta chains were all read from a single sample in a study of CD8 T cells in acute hepatitis C reinfection (dated by TCRdb to the early 2020s). The library was generated by the immunoSEQ multiplex PCR assay. Imported from immuneACCESS, the table was reduced by TCRdb to in-frame sequences with V and J called. These copies leave out some clones; in studies compared against another copy, an unresolved V gene accounts for under half, and the cause of the remainder is not known. The sample contains 30,000 to 45,000 clones, over 75% of them found a single time. Roughly 9.7% of the sample is taken by the ten largest. Explained via the paper, the time point label denotes: naive CD8 control sorted from an acute-time-point sample. The sequenced material came from naive CD8+ T cells from PBMCs. The sample's cell subset or site, from its label and the paper: sorted total naive CD45RO-negative CD8+ T cells. These receptors all stem from a woman aged 18-29 years who spontaneously cleared hepatitis C infection.

In DNA, the CDR3 is TGTGCCAGCAACCCCCTAGCTAACCAAGAGACCCAGTACTTC. This codes for CASNPLANQETQYF. The V and J genes are TRBV5-6 and TRBJ2-5; tentatively, D is TRBD2 (5 bases). Trimming removed 6 bases from V and 0 bases from J, with 12 bases in between. The CDR3 has 14 residues. The germline gives CDR1 SGHDT, CDR2 YYEEEE.

This clone was recorded once. V gene TRBV10-2 combines with J gene TRBJ2-1; possible D gene TRBD2, 5 bases. This CDR3 region has 12 residues. V lost 3 bases to trimming and J lost 8 bases, with 8 bases between them. Germline loops: CDR1 WSHSY, CDR2 SAAADI. The CDR3: CASSEASHEQFF. The CDR3 coding sequence is TGCGCCAGCAGTGAAGCTAGCCATGAGCAGTTCTTC.

This chain connects TRBV27 to TRBJ2-7; D gene unclear. The CDR3 covers 12 residues. V was trimmed by 10 bases and J by 2 bases, leaving 12 bases between them. The germline gives CDR1 MNHEY, CDR2 SMNVEV (reference sequence). The CDR3 protein is CATQNLAYEQYF. The CDR3 DNA is TGTGCCACCCAAAACTTGGCCTACGAGCAGTACTTC.

The chain couples TRBV7-2 to TRBJ2-7; 8 bases map to TRBD2. The CDR3 totals 16 residues. The germline V gene encodes CDR1 SGHTA and CDR2 FQGNSA. J was trimmed by 2 bases and V by 4 bases; bases with no gene match: 10. The CDR3 DNA follows: TGTGCCAGCAGCTACCTACGACTAGCGCCAACCTACGAGCAGTACTTC. This gives the protein CASSYLRLAPTYEQYF.

The chain combines TRBV27 with TRBJ2-5, with D maybe TRBD2 (5 bases). Germline CDR1 and CDR2: MNHEY and SMNVEV (reference sequence). The CDR3 length is 14 residues. V lost 2 bases to trimming and J lost 2 bases, with 9 bases between them. The CDR3 reads CASSLGGFQETQYF. In nucleotides, the CDR3 is TGTGCCAGCAGTTTAGGAGGCTTTCAAGAGACCCAGTACTTC.

This chain connects TRBV14 to TRBJ2-4; TRBD2 agrees at 10 bases. V lost 5 bases to trimming and J lost 0 bases; unmatched junction nucleotides: 4. From germline, CDR1 is SGHDN and CDR2 FVKESK. The length of the CDR3 is 16 residues. The CDR3 DNA is TGTGCCAGCAGCACTCGACTAGCGGGAGCCAAAAACATTCAGTACTTC. Translated, it gives CASSTRLAGAKNIQYF.

This sequence joins TRBV6-5 and TRBJ1-1; D might be TRBD1 (6 bases). V dropped 0 bases and J dropped 4 bases, with 15 bases sitting between them. The CDR3 has 16 amino acids. From germline, CDR1 is MNHEY and CDR2 SVGAGI. CDR3 nucleotide sequence: TGTGCCAGCAGTTACTCGGCCCCAGGGGCGGGCACTGAAGCTTTCTTT. It is translated as CASSYSAPGAGTEAFF.

This rearrangement joins TRBV7-6 to TRBJ2-2; D is perhaps TRBD1 (6 bases). V lost 5 bases and J 1 base, leaving 8 bases between the germline ends. The CDR3 is made up of 14 amino acids. CDR1 is SGHVS, CDR2 FNYEAQ, per germline. The CDR3 is CASSQQGNTGELFF. The CDR3 nucleotides read TGTGCCAGCAGCCAACAGGGGAACACCGGGGAGCTGTTTTTT.

Only one count was recorded for this clone. The gene calls are TRBV6-1 and TRBJ1-5; possible D gene TRBD1, 6 bases. The CDR3 contains 15 residues. The V end lost 0 bases, the J end lost 4 bases, and 10 bases lay between the germline ends. Germline V lookup: CDR1 MNHNS, CDR2 SASEGT. The CDR3 protein is CASSEAPGQNQPQHF. CDR3 coding DNA: TGTGCCAGCAGTGAAGCGCCGGGACAAAATCAGCCCCAGCATTTT.

This clone was counted between two and nine times. J is TRBJ2-1 and V is TRBV19, with D uncertain. CDR1 and CDR2 from the germline V gene are LNHDA and SQIVND (reference sequence). The CDR3 length is 12 residues. V was pared by 5 bases and J by 7 bases, with 9 bases between. The CDR3 DNA is TGTGCCAGTAGTGTGGGGTTGAATGAGCAGTTCTTC. Amino acids: CASSVGLNEQFF. Filled out from reference TRBV19 and TRBJ2-1, the complete variable domain reads DGGITQSPKYLFRKEGQNVTLSCEQNLNHDAMYWYRQDPGQGLRLIYYSQIVNDFQKGDIAEGYSVSREKKESFPLTVTSAQKNPTAFYLCASSVGLNEQFFGPGTRLTVL.

This sequence joins TRBV2 and TRBJ2-7, with 8 bases that match TRBD1. This CDR3 has 14 amino acids. Germline CDR1 is SNHLY and CDR2 is FYNNEI. Trimming cost V 9 bases and J 7 bases; bases outside gene matches: 14. The CDR3: CARPVGGTGKEQYF. CDR3 sequence (DNA): TGTGCCAGGCCCGTGGGTGGGACAGGCAAGGAGCAGTACTTC.

The V gene is TRBV4-2, the J gene TRBJ2-2; the D gene could be TRBD1 or TRBD2 (6 bases each). V dropped 0 bases and J dropped 5 bases, with 19 bases sitting between them. CDR1 LGHNA and CDR2 YNFKEQ come from the germline V gene. CDR3 size: 18 residues. The CDR3 nucleotides read TGTGCCAGCAGCCAAGATGTAAGGCAACAGGGAGGAACCGGGGAGCTGTTTTTT. Translated, it gives CASSQDVRQQGGTGELFF.

The chain employs TRBV7-6 and TRBJ2-1; D unclear. There are 11 residues in the CDR3. The V gene lost 7 bases and the J gene lost 9 bases, with 10 bases spanning the gap. The V gene's germline CDR1 is SGHVS and CDR2 FNYEAQ. CDR3: CASTNSSEQFF. The CDR3 DNA reads TGTGCCAGCACCAACTCAAGTGAGCAGTTCTTC.

The CDR3 bases are TGTGCCAGCAGTTTACCTGGAAACACCATATATTTT. Amino acid sequence: CASSLPGNTIYF. This chain joins TRBV28 and TRBJ1-3; no reliable D call. Per the germline V gene, CDR1 is MDHEN and CDR2 is SYDVKM. CDR3 length: 12 residues. V shed 2 bases and J shed 2 bases, with 1 base lying between them.

The rearrangement links TRBV19 to TRBJ1-5; the match to TRBD1 covers 7 bases. Trimming cost V 8 bases and J 4 bases; bases outside gene matches: 5. This CDR3 has 13 residues. CDR1 is LNHDA, CDR2 SQIVND, per germline (reference sequence). The CDR3 DNA reads as TGTGCCAGTCGGACAGGCCTTAATCAGCCCCAGCATTTT. Amino acids: CASRTGLNQPQHF.

This clone was seen just once. The rearrangement links TRBV10-3 to TRBJ2-1, with D possibly TRBD1 on 5 matching bases. The CDR3 has 10 amino acids. In germline, CDR1 is ENHRY, CDR2 SYGVKD. Trimming removed 8 bases at V and 10 bases at J, with 9 bases between. Here the CDR3 DNA reads TGTGCCATCCCCCGGACAGAGCAGTTCTTC. Amino acids: CAIPRTEQFF.

The chain carries TRBV4-1 and TRBJ1-4; D is unresolved. Per the germline V gene, CDR1 is MGHRA and CDR2 is YSYEKL. The V and J ends lost 8 bases and 8 bases respectively, with 9 bases between them. CDR3 length equals 11 residues. In DNA form, the CDR3 reads TGCGCCAGCCGTTGGGCCGAAAAACTGTTTTTT. Translated, it gives CASRWAEKLFF.